These 15 T cell receptor beta chains share one sample of origin, sequenced in a study of blood T cell repertoires in COVID-19. Libraries were prepared by immunoSEQ multiplex PCR; TCRdb keeps only in-frame clonotypes and omits some of them. The sample lists around 450,000 clones; roughly nine tenths were seen once. The sequencing input was PBMCs or T cells enriched from blood (not recorded which). The receptors come from a woman aged 18-29 years with acute COVID-19.

The chain joins TRBV10-2 to TRBJ2-1, with 13 bases aligning to TRBD2. The junction had 13 bases not matched to a gene; V was cut back by 6 bases and J by 8 bases. Germline lookup yields CDR1 WSHSY and CDR2 SAAADI. The CDR3 runs 17 residues. The CDR3 nucleotides read TGCGCCAGCAGCCCCGCACTCACTAGCGGGGGGGCCTATGAGCAGTTCTTC. Amino acid sequence: CASSPALTSGGAYEQFF.

The rearrangement joins TRBV5-6 to TRBJ2-6; D is perhaps TRBD2 (5 bases). V gave up 6 bases and J gave up 0 bases, with 22 bases separating them. The CDR3 has 19 amino acids. The V gene's germline CDR1 is SGHDT and CDR2 YYEEEE. In DNA, the CDR3 is TGTGCCAGCAATAAAGGGAGCCAGGAGTTTCGCTCTGGGGCCAACGTCCTGACTTTC. Protein: CASNKGSQEFRSGANVLTF.

The chain recombines TRBV19 with TRBJ2-3; the match to TRBD1 covers 11 bases. Germline CDR1 LNHDA, CDR2 SQIVND (reference sequence). This CDR3 has 18 amino acids. V trimming: 5 bases; J trimming: 1 base; junction bases outside the gene matches: 11. CDR3 amino acids: CASSPLGQGASGTDTQYF. Written as DNA, the CDR3 is TGTGCCAGTAGTCCCCTTGGACAGGGGGCGAGTGGCACAGATACGCAGTATTTT.

As to this clone: The sample has other DNA sequences that encode this CDR3 too. In DNA form, the CDR3 reads TGTGCCAGCAGCTTAGTCGGGGGGAACACTGAAGCTTTCTTT. It translates to CASSLVGGNTEAFF. The V gene is TRBV13, the J gene TRBJ1-1, with D perhaps matching TRBD1 (5 bases). The CDR3 spans 14 residues. The germline gives CDR1 PRHDT, CDR2 FYEKMQ (reference sequence). Deletions cut 1 base from V and 1 base from J, with 7 bases between.

The chain combines TRBV19 with TRBJ2-3; 8 positions match TRBD2. V lost 6 bases to trimming and J lost 5 bases; unmatched junction nucleotides: 22. Germline CDR1 reads LNHDA; CDR2 reads SQIVND (reference sequence). The CDR3 consists of 19 residues. This CDR3 reads CASSPSGGFAGGRGDTQYF. In DNA form, the CDR3 reads TGTGCCAGTAGCCCCTCCGGAGGTTTTGCGGGAGGCCGGGGAGATACGCAGTATTTT.

The rearrangement links TRBV13 to TRBJ2-7; TRBD2 agrees at 8 bases. The CDR3 loop spans 13 amino acids. V was clipped by 1 base and J by 4 bases; unmatched bases: 0. The germline V gene encodes CDR1 PRHDT and CDR2 FYEKMQ (reference sequence). Here the CDR3 DNA reads TGTGCCAGCAGCTTAGCGGGAGGGTACGAGCAGTACTTC. Protein product: CASSLAGGYEQYF.

This clone was seen only once. The chain is built from TRBV2 and TRBJ2-1, with D tentatively TRBD2 (5 bases). The CDR3 has 16 amino acids. Trimming removed 0 bases at V and 0 bases at J, with 9 bases between. Germline CDR1 reads SNHLY; CDR2 reads FYNNEI. The CDR3 nucleotides are TGTGCCAGCAGTGAAGCGGAGGTCAGCTCCTACAATGAGCAGTTCTTC. Amino acids: CASSEAEVSSYNEQFF.

This chain joins TRBV5-6 and TRBJ1-2, with D possibly being TRBD1 (6 bases). Germline CDR1 reads SGHDT; CDR2 reads YYEEEE. V dropped 4 bases and J dropped 2 bases, with 12 bases sitting between them. This CDR3 has 14 amino acids. The CDR3 bases are TGTGCCAGCAGCCCCACAGGGTCCAACTATGGCTACACCTTC. Translating gives CASSPTGSNYGYTF.

The chain is built from TRBV5-1 and TRBJ1-1; 8 bases line up with TRBD1. J gave up 6 bases and V 6 bases, and 10 bases lay outside the gene matches. Germline V gene sequence: CDR1 SGHRS, CDR2 YFSETQ. The CDR3 loop spans 14 amino acids. The CDR3, as DNA: TGCGCCAGCAAACCGGACAGGGAGTTAGCTGAAGCTTTCTTT. It translates to CASKPDRELAEAFF. Full variable domain (rest looked up from reference TRBV5-1 and TRBJ1-1): KAGVTQTPRYLIKTRGQQVTLSCSPISGHRSVSWYQQTPGQGLQFLFEYFSETQRNKGNFPGRFSGRQFSNSRSEMNVSTLELGDSALYLCASKPDRELAEAFFGQGTRLTVV.

The V and J genes are TRBV15 and TRBJ1-1; weak D call: TRBD1 (6 bases). The CDR3 length is 10 residues. The germline V gene has CDR1 LNHNV and CDR2 YYDKDF (reference sequence). The V gene lost 8 bases and the J gene lost 11 bases, with 12 bases spanning the gap. The CDR3 here is CATYRQDAFF. DNA of the CDR3: TGTGCCACCTATAGACAGGACGCTTTCTTT.

This chain uses TRBV13 with TRBJ2-3, with TRBD2 matching over 8 bases. J lost 4 bases, V lost 2 bases, and 11 bases had no gene match. CDR3 length equals 17 residues. Germline V gene sequence: CDR1 PRHDT, CDR2 FYEKMQ (reference sequence). The CDR3 is CASSLSAAGVQSDTQYF. CDR3 sequence (DNA): TGTGCCAGCAGCTTATCCGCAGCGGGGGTTCAGTCAGATACGCAGTATTTT.

The CDR3 spells CAWDGETDGYTF. The DNA of the CDR3 is TGTGCCTGGGACGGGGAAACGGATGGCTACACCTTC. The chain joins TRBV30 to TRBJ1-2; D remains unclear. The V gene's germline CDR1 is GTSNPN and CDR2 SVGIG (reference sequence). The V and J ends lost 5 bases and 6 bases respectively, with 13 bases between them. The CDR3 is made up of 12 amino acids.

The rearrangement joins TRBV7-8 to TRBJ2-7; D may be TRBD2 (5 bases). CDR1 is SGHVS, CDR2 FQNEAQ, per germline. This CDR3 is built from 15 residues. V was shortened by 5 bases and J by 3 bases, with 17 bases between the two germline ends. The CDR3 sequence is CASSLNEVGSYEQYF. CDR3 nucleotide sequence: TGTGCCAGCAGCCTAAACGAGGTGGGGAGCTACGAGCAGTACTTC.

The V gene is TRBV4-3, the J gene TRBJ1-2; the D gene is possibly TRBD1 (6 bases). CDR3 length: 13 amino acids. Between the trimmed V and J ends, which lost 3 bases and 4 bases, there was a span of 9 bases. Per germline, CDR1 LGHNA and CDR2 YSLEER. The CDR3 loop reads CASSQGQLYGYTF. The DNA of the CDR3 is TGCGCCAGCAGCCAGGGACAACTCTATGGCTACACCTTC.

The chain carries TRBV7-9 and TRBJ2-7; weak D call: TRBD1 (6 bases). CDR3 size: 16 residues. Germline V CDR1 and CDR2: SEHNR, FQNEAQ (reference sequence). Trimming shortened V by 5 bases and J by 0 bases, and 17 bases separated the two germline ends. The CDR3 region is CASSISSDSSSYEQYF. CDR3 DNA: TGTGCCAGCAGCATATCTTCGGACAGCTCCTCCTACGAGCAGTACTTC.